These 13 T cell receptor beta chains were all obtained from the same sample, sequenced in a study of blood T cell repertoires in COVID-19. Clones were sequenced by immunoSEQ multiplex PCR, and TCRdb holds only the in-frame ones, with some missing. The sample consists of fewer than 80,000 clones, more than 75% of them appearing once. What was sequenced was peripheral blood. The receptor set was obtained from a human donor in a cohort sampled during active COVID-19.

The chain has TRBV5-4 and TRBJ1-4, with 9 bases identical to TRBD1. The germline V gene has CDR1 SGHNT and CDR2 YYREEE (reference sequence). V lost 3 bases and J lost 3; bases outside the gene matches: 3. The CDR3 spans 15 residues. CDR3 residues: CASSWDRASNEKLFF. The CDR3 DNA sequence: TGTGCCAGCAGCTGGGACAGGGCCTCTAATGAAAAACTGTTTTTT. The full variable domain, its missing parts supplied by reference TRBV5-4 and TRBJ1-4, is ETGVTQSPTHLIKTRGQQVTLRCSSQSGHNTVSWYQQALGQGPQFIFQYYREEENGRGNFPPRFSGLQFPNYSSELNVNALELDDSALYLCASSWDRASNEKLFFGSGTQLSVL.

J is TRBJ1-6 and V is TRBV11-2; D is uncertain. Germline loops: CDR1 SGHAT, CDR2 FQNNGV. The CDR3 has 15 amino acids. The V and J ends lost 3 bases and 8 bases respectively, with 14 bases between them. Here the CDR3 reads CASSFIFSSHSPLHF. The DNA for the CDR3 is TGTGCCAGCAGCTTCATCTTCAGTTCACATTCACCCCTCCACTTT. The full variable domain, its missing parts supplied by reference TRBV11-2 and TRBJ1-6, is EAGVAQSPRYKIIEKRQSVAFWCNPISGHATLYWYQQILGQGPKLLIQFQNNGVVDDSQLPKDRFSAERLKGVDSTLKIQPAKLEDSAVYLCASSFIFSSHSPLHFGNGTRLTVT.

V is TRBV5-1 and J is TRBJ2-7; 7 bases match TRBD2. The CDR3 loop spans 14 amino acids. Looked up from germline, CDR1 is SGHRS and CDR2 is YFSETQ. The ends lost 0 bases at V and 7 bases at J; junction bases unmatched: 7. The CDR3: CASSLGAGLLEQYF. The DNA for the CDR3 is TGCGCCAGCAGCTTGGGAGCGGGACTCCTAGAGCAGTACTTC.

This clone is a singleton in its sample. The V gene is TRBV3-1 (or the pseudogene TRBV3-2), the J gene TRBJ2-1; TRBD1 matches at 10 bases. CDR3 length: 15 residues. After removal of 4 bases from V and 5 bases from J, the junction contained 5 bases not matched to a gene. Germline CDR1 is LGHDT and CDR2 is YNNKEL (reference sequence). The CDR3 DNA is TGTGCCAGCAGCCCCGGACAGGGGGTTAACAATGAGCAGTTCTTC. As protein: CASSPGQGVNNEQFF.

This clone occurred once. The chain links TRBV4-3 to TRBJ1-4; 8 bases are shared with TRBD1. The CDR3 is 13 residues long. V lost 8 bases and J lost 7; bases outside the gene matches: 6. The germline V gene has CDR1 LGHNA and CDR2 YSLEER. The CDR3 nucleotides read TGCGCCAGCTCCGGGACAGGCGGTGAAAAACTGTTTTTT. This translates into CASSGTGGEKLFF.

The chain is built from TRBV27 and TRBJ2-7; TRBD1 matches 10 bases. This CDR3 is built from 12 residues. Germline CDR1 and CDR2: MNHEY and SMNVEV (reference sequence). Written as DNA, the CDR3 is TGTGCGAGCCGGGACAGGGGTTACGAGCAGTACTTC. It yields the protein CASRDRGYEQYF.

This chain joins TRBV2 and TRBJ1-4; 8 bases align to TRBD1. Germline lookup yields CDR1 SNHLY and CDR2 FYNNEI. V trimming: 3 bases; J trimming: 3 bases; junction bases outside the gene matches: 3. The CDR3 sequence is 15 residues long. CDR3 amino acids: CASSDQGASNEKLFF. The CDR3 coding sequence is TGTGCCAGCAGTGATCAGGGGGCGTCTAATGAAAAACTGTTTTTT.

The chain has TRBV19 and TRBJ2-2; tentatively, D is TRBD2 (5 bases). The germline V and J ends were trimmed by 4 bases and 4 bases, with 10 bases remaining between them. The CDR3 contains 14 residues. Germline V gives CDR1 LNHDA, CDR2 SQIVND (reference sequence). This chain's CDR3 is CASSRAGGTGELFF. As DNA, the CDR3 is TGTGCCAGTAGTAGGGCGGGCGGCACCGGGGAGCTGTTTTTT. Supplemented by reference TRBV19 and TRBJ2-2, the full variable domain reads DGGITQSPKYLFRKEGQNVTLSCEQNLNHDAMYWYRQDPGQGLRLIYYSQIVNDFQKGDIAEGYSVSREKKESFPLTVTSAQKNPTAFYLCASSRAGGTGELFFGEGSRLTVL.

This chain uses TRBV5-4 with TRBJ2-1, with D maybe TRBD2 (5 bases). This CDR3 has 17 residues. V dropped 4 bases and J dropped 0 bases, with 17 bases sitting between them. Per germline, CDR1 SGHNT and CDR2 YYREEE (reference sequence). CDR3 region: CASSPDLTRSSYNEQFF. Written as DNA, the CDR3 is TGTGCCAGCAGCCCGGACCTTACTAGAAGCTCCTACAATGAGCAGTTCTTC.

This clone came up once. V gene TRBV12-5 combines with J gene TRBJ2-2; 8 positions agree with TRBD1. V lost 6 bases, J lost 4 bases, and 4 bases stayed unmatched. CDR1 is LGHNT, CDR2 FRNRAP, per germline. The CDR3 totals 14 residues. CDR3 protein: CASGPGGGTGELFF. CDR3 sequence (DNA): TGTGCTAGTGGACCAGGGGGCGGCACCGGGGAGCTGTTTTTT.

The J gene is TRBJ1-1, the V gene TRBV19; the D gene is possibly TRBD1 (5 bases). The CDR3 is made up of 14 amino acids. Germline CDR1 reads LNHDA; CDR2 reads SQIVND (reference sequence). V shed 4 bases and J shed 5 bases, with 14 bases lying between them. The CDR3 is CASSTQGGLTEAFF. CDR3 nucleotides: TGTGCCAGTAGTACCCAGGGTGGTCTTACTGAAGCTTTCTTT.

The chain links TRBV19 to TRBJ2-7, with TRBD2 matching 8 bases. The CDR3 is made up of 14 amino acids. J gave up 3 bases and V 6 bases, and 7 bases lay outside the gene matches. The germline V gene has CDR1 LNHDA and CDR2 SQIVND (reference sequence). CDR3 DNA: TGTGCCAGTAGCCCGGGACTAGTTTTCTACGAGCAGTACTTC. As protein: CASSPGLVFYEQYF.

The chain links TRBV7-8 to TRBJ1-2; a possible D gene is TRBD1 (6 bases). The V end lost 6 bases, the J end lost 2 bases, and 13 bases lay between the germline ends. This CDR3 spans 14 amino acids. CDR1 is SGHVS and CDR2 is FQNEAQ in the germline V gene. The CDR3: CASSKGGHNYGYTF. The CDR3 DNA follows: TGTGCCAGCAGTAAAGGGGGACACAACTATGGCTACACCTTC.